The rows below give T cell receptor beta chains drawn from one sample of a study of OX40 agonist ivuxolimab in advanced cancers. The table came from immunoSEQ multiplex PCR; TCRdb's copy has only in-frame clones and leaves some out. The sample yields 55,000 to 65,000 clones, over 80% seen once. Specimen: CD4+ or CD8+ T cells sorted from blood, collected in a trial of the OX40 agonist ivuxolimab. The source is an adult with an advanced solid tumor such as melanoma, head and neck, liver or kidney cancer. The CDR3 runs from the conserved cysteine through the conserved F or W. The D gene is left open where the match is weak. Clone size appears in some rows only: once, few, many, or a class for an expanded clone.

V gene	J gene	clone size	D gene	CDR3 DNA	CDR3 protein
TRBV15	TRBJ1-2	.	TRBD1	TGTGCCACCAGCAGAGAAGGGGGCAACTATGGCTACACCTTC	CATSREGGNYGYTF
TRBV6-4	TRBJ2-2	.	.	TGTGCCAGCAGTGACCTAGCTGCCACCGGGGAGCTGTTTTTT	CASSDLAATGELFF
TRBV30	TRBJ1-6	.	.	TGTGCCTGGAGAGAGGGTTGGGGTGCCCTCCACTTT	CAWREGWGALHF
TRBV9	TRBJ2-7	.	.	TGTGCCAGCAGCGTAGCTCCCAGGGGAGCCTACGAGCAGTACTTC	CASSVAPRGAYEQYF
TRBV7-2	TRBJ2-7	few	.	TGTGCCAGCAGCTTAGTTCTAGTAGGTGGGGAGCAGTACTTC	CASSLVLVGGEQYF
TRBV30	TRBJ2-3	.	.	TGTGCCTGGAACAGGGCTAGCACAGATACGCAGTATTTT	CAWNRASTDTQYF
TRBV7-2	TRBJ2-3	.	.	TGTGCCAGCAACTCGGCCTGGGATACGCAGTATTTT	CASNSAWDTQYF
TRBV19	TRBJ1-2	few	TRBD1	TGTGCCAGTAGTATAGGGACAGGGGCCGGCTACACCTTC	CASSIGTGAGYTF
TRBV7-2	TRBJ2-2	.	.	TGTGCCAGCACCCCTGGGGGGACACTGGGCACCGGGGAGCTGTTTTTT	CASTPGGTLGTGELFF
TRBV2	TRBJ2-2	few	TRBD2	TGTGCCAGCAGGCCCGGGACTAGAGGGGGGGAGCTGTTTTTT	CASRPGTRGGELFF
TRBV28	TRBJ1-6	.	TRBD1	TGTGCCAGCAGGGACCCTTCCGGGACAGGGAATTCACCCCTCCACTTT	CASRDPSGTGNSPLHF
TRBV6-6	TRBJ1-1	.	TRBD1	TGTGCCAGCAGACAGGGGGGGTTGAACACTGAAGCTTTCTTT	CASRQGGLNTEAFF
TRBV29-1	TRBJ2-5	.	TRBD2	TGCAGCGTTGGACTAGCGGGGGGGCAGGAGACCCAGTACTTC	CSVGLAGGQETQYF
TRBV2	TRBJ1-1	.	.	TGTGCCAGCAGAAGGGGGGAGAACACTGAAGCTTTCTTT	CASRRGENTEAFF
TRBV5-4	TRBJ2-5	.	TRBD2	TGTGCCAGCAGCTTGGCGACTAGCGGGGGAGAGACCCAGTACTTC	CASSLATSGGETQYF
TRBV18	TRBJ1-1	.	TRBD1	TGTGCCAGCTCACCCCGAGGGACAGAGAACACTGAAGCTTTCTTT	CASSPRGTENTEAFF
TRBV5-1	TRBJ1-2	.	TRBD1	TGCGCCAGCAGCGGAGGACAGGGGGATTCTGGCTACACCTTC	CASSGGQGDSGYTF
TRBV2	TRBJ1-1	.	TRBD1	TGTGCCAGCAGGGGACAGGTGACTGAAGCTTTCTTT	CASRGQVTEAFF
TRBV18	TRBJ2-2	.	.	TGTGCCAGCTCACCACCAAGCAGGGGAGGCACCGGGGAGCTGTTTTTT	CASSPPSRGGTGELFF
TRBV28	TRBJ2-7	.	TRBD1	TGTGCCAGCAGAGGACAGGGGGGTACACTCTACGAGCAGTACTTC	CASRGQGGTLYEQYF
TRBV14	TRBJ2-3	.	.	TGTGCCAGCAGCCAATTGCCCCGCCGGGGGACGCAGTATTTT	CASSQLPRRGTQYF
TRBV7-7	TRBJ2-1	.	TRBD1	TGTGCCAGCAGCCCCCTGGGACAGACCTACAATGAGCAGTTCTTC	CASSPLGQTYNEQFF
TRBV5-4	TRBJ1-1	.	.	TGTGCCAGCAGCTCCCACCTCACTGAAGCTTTCTTT	CASSSHLTEAFF
TRBV7-2	TRBJ2-1	.	.	TGTGCCAGCAGCTTAATGGCCCACAATGAGCAGTTCTTC	CASSLMAHNEQFF
TRBV5-5	TRBJ2-5	.	.	TGTGCCAGCAGCGCAAGACCGCAACTCCAAGAGACCCAGTACTTC	CASSARPQLQETQYF
TRBV14	TRBJ2-7	.	.	TGTGCCAGCAGCCCCCGGACGGACTACGAGCAGTACTTC	CASSPRTDYEQYF
TRBV5-6	TRBJ1-2	.	.	TGTGCCAGCAGCCTACGGACACTGAACCTTTTCGGCTACACCTTC	CASSLRTLNLFGYTF
TRBV9	TRBJ1-1	once	.	TGTGCCAGCACGCGGCAGTCAAACCCTGAAGCTTTCTTT	CASTRQSNPEAFF
TRBV28	TRBJ1-4	.	.	TGTGCCAGCGGACGGGCTCAAGCTTCGGGGGAAAAACTGTTTTTT	CASGRAQASGEKLFF
TRBV6-1	TRBJ2-7	.	.	TGTGCCAGCAGCTACTGGGCAGGCTCCTACGAGCAGTACTTC	CASSYWAGSYEQYF
TRBV4-1	TRBJ2-7	.	.	TGCGCCAGCAGCCAAGGGAGGTGGGTTTACGAGCAGTACTTC	CASSQGRWVYEQYF
TRBV2	TRBJ2-7	.	.	TGTGCCAGCAGGTCCTACGAGCAGTACTTC	CASRSYEQYF
TRBV7-8	TRBJ2-2	.	TRBD2	TGTGCCAGCAGCTTAAAGCGGGAAGGGACCGGGGAGCTGTTTTTT	CASSLKREGTGELFF
TRBV30	TRBJ2-1	.	TRBD2	TGTGCCTGGAGTTCGATGGGGTCTACCGGGAGGGTGGGCTACAATGAGCAGTTCTTC	CAWSSMGSTGRVGYNEQFF
TRBV18	TRBJ1-6	.	.	TGTGCCAGCAGCCCCGGTGTTGAGAATTCACCCCTCCACTTT	CASSPGVENSPLHF
TRBV18	TRBJ1-1	.	.	TGTGCCAGCTCGGGGGGGGAGAACACTGAAGCTTTCTTT	CASSGGENTEAFF
TRBV27	TRBJ1-1	.	TRBD1	TGTGCCAGCAGTCCAACCGACAGGGCCCCTGAAGCTTTCTTT	CASSPTDRAPEAFF
TRBV15	TRBJ2-3	.	.	TGTGCCACCAGCAGACGGAGGGATACGCAGTATTTT	CATSRRRDTQYF
TRBV4-3	TRBJ1-2	once	TRBD1	TGCGCCAGCAGCCAAGACGCAGGGGGGGGCTATGGCTACACCTTC	CASSQDAGGGYGYTF
TRBV7-2	TRBJ2-5	.	.	TGTGCCAGCAGCTTAGATTTTCAGGGGTGGACCCAGTACTTC	CASSLDFQGWTQYF
TRBV9	TRBJ2-5	.	.	TGTGCCAGCAGCGTAGTGGGTGCCGGGGAGACCCAGTACTTC	CASSVVGAGETQYF
TRBV7-2	TRBJ2-7	.	.	TGTGCCAGCAGCCAATGGGATCAACGCGAGCAGTACTTC	CASSQWDQREQYF
TRBV18	TRBJ2-3	few	.	TGTGCCAGCTCGCTCCAAGCTAGCACAGATACGCAGTATTTT	CASSLQASTDTQYF
TRBV29-1	TRBJ1-1	.	.	TGCAGCGTTGTGGACAGAACCATGAACACTGAAGCTTTCTTT	CSVVDRTMNTEAFF
TRBV4-1	TRBJ1-5	.	.	TGCGCCAGCAGCCAAGATGACTTAGACGTTGTAGGAGGCCAGCATTTT	CASSQDDLDVVGGQHF
TRBV6-6	TRBJ1-2	.	.	TGTGCCAGCAGCCTTGTTGGGAATGGCTACACCTTC	CASSLVGNGYTF
TRBV7-7	TRBJ2-4	.	.	TGTGCCAGCAGCCTAGACATCCAGGACAACAAAAACATTCAGTACTTC	CASSLDIQDNKNIQYF
TRBV5-4	TRBJ1-1	.	.	TGTGCCAGCAGCCACAGGGAGCTTGCCACTGAAGCTTTCTTT	CASSHRELATEAFF
TRBV7-2	TRBJ1-1	.	TRBD1	TGTGCCAGCAGCTCGACAGGGGGCCCAAGGACTGAAGCTTTCTTT	CASSSTGGPRTEAFF
TRBV10-2	TRBJ1-1	.	.	TGCGCCAGCAGTGAGTCGTATACAGGGCTTGAAGCTTTCTTT	CASSESYTGLEAFF
TRBV7-8	TRBJ1-1	.	.	TGTGCCAGCAGCTTAGGCAGGAGGAACACTGAAGCTTTCTTT	CASSLGRRNTEAFF
TRBV5-1	TRBJ1-3	.	.	TGCGCCAGCAGCTTGGCCGGGGAGAAGTTTGGAAACACCATATATTTT	CASSLAGEKFGNTIYF
TRBV14	TRBJ2-5	.	.	TGTGCCAGCAGCCACCAACGAGGGTACTCGGGTCGCCAAGAGACCCAGTACTTC	CASSHQRGYSGRQETQYF
TRBV5-5	TRBJ1-1	.	.	TGTGCCAGCAGCTTGCTGCGCCGGGGATTTGACACTGAAGCTTTCTTT	CASSLLRRGFDTEAFF